The 10 T cell receptor beta chains given below trace back to one sample, sequenced in a study of identical twins. MiXCR, applied by TCRdb to the 5' RACE reads, yields one record per CDR3 protein. The sample has 420,000 or so distinct CDR3 sequences, approximately 17% seen once; the top ten hold approximately 12%. The sequenced sample consisted of naive T cells sorted from blood. The receptors were gathered from a man aged 50-60 years in good health.

This clonotype was observed many times. The gene calls are TRBV6-1 and TRBJ1-2; a weak D match, TRBD1 (6 bases). This CDR3 comprises 16 residues. Germline V gene lookup returns CDR1 MNHNS and CDR2 SASEGT. V was trimmed by 6 bases and J by 5 bases, leaving 22 bases between them. In DNA, the CDR3 is TGTGCCAGCAGCCGACTTTCCAGGGGAGGCGGTTATGGCTACACCTTC. Its protein is CASSRLSRGGGYGYTF.

In this sample, this clonotype turned up a few times. The CDR3 DNA is TGTGCCAGCAGCCCACCGACTAGCGGGGGGAGAAAAGAGCAGTTCTTC. Its translation is CASSPPTSGGRKEQFF. The chain carries TRBV7-2 and TRBJ2-1, with 13 positions matching TRBD2. V gave up 5 bases and J gave up 10 bases; unmatched junction bases: 11. The CDR3 contains 16 residues. Looked up from germline, CDR1 is SGHTA and CDR2 is FQGNSA.

Only a few counts were recorded for this clonotype. The chain recombines TRBV27 with TRBJ2-7; the match to TRBD1 covers 7 bases. CDR1 and CDR2 from the germline V gene are MNHEY and SMNVEV (reference sequence). V was clipped by 3 bases and J by 3 bases; unmatched bases: 8. The CDR3 is 15 residues long. This chain's CDR3 is CASSFHRGSHYEQYF. In DNA, the CDR3 is TGTGCCAGCAGTTTCCACAGGGGTTCTCACTACGAGCAGTACTTC.

This clonotype was picked up many times. The V call is TRBV10-3, the J call TRBJ2-1, with 8 bases aligning to TRBD2. V trimming: 7 bases; J trimming: 8 bases; junction bases outside the gene matches: 7. This CDR3 is built from 13 residues. Germline V lookup: CDR1 ENHRY, CDR2 SYGVKD. DNA of the CDR3: TGTGCCATCAAGGCGGGGGGCTCGCATGAGCAGTTCTTC. This sequence encodes CAIKAGGSHEQFF.

The CDR3 DNA is TGTGCCAGCAGCTACGTACTATCAAAGGATTCACCCCTCCACTTT. Amino acids: CASSYVLSKDSPLHF. The rearrangement uses TRBV6-5 and TRBJ1-6; D remains unclear. This CDR3 has 15 residues. V was pared by 6 bases and J by 8 bases, with 17 bases between. In germline, CDR1 is MNHEY, CDR2 SVGAGI.

The chain joins TRBV28 to TRBJ2-5; D may be TRBD1 or TRBD2 (6 bases each). The V gene's germline CDR1 is MDHEN and CDR2 SYDVKM. Trimming shortened V by 3 bases and J by 6 bases, and 17 bases separated the two germline ends. The CDR3 extends over 15 amino acids. CDR3: CASSFGGLGEKTQYF. CDR3 nucleotide sequence: TGTGCCAGCAGTTTCGGGGGCCTAGGTGAAAAGACCCAGTACTTC.

This clonotype has just a few counts. The chain uses TRBV7-9 and TRBJ2-1; TRBD1 agrees at 7 bases. The V and J ends lost 6 bases and 7 bases, in that order; junction bases with no gene match: 9. The CDR3 loop spans 14 amino acids. The germline gives CDR1 SEHNR, CDR2 FQNEAQ (reference sequence). CDR3: CASRAAGRGNEQFF. Written as DNA, the CDR3 is TGTGCCAGCAGGGCCGCGGGCAGGGGGAATGAGCAGTTCTTC.

This clonotype has only a few counts. The V and J genes are TRBV5-1 and TRBJ1-4; no clear D. V lost 4 bases and J lost 8, with 21 bases in between. This CDR3 is built from 16 residues. Germline assignment: CDR1 SGHRS and CDR2 YFSETQ. CDR3 sequence (DNA): TGCGCCAGCAGCCCACGCCGACCTTCCCTGGGGGAAAAACTGTTTTTT. Protein product: CASSPRRPSLGEKLFF.

The chain has TRBV24-1 and TRBJ2-5; maybe TRBD2 (6 bases). The CDR3 length is 14 residues. With 4 bases removed from V and 4 bases from J, the gap between germline ends came to 12 bases. CDR1 and CDR2 from the germline V gene are KGHDR and SFDVKD. The CDR3 DNA sequence: TGTGCCACCAGTGAAAGGGGAGGTGGAGAGACCCAGTACTTC. Protein: CATSERGGGETQYF.

The rearrangement links TRBV4-2 to TRBJ2-3; the match to TRBD1 covers 7 bases. V gave up 1 base and J gave up 2 bases; unmatched junction bases: 3. CDR1 and CDR2 from the germline V gene are LGHNA and YNFKEQ. The CDR3 is made up of 15 amino acids. The CDR3 loop is CASSQGQGPTDTQYF. The CDR3 region has the DNA TGTGCCAGCAGCCAAGGACAGGGACCCACAGATACGCAGTATTTT.